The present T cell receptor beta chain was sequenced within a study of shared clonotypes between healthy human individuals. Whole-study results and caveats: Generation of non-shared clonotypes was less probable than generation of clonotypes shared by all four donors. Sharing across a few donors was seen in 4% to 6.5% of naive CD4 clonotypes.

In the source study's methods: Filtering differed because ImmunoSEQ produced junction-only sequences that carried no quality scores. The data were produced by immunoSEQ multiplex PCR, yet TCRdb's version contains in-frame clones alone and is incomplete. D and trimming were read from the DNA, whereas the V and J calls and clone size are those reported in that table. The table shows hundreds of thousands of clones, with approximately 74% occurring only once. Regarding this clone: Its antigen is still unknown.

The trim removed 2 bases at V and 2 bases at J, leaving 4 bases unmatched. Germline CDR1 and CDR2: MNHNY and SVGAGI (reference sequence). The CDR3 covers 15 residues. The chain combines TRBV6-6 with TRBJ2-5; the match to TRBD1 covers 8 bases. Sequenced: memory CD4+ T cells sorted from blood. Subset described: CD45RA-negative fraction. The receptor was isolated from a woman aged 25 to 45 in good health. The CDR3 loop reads CASSYPGTGQETQYF. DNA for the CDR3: TGTGCCAGCAGTTACCCCGGGACAGGACAAGAGACCCAGTACTTC.